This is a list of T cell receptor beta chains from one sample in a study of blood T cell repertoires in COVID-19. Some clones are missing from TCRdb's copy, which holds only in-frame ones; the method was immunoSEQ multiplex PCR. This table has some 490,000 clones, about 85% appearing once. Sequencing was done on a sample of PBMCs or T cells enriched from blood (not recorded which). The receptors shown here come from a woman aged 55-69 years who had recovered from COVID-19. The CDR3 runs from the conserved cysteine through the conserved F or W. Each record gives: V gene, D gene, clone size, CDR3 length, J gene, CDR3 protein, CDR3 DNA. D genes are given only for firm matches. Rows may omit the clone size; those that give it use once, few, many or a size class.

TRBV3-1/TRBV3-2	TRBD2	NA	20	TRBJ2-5	CASSPNLRLAGAPYQETQYF	TGTGCCAGCAGCCCGAACCTGAGACTAGCGGGGGCCCCCTACCAAGAGACCCAGTACTTC
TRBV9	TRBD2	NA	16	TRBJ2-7	CASSVDAGGPPYEQYF	TGTGCCAGCAGCGTAGATGCGGGGGGCCCACCCTACGAGCAGTACTTC
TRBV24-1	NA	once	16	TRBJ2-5	CATSDLGQGFQETQYF	TGTGCCACCAGTGATTTGGGGCAGGGATTCCAAGAGACCCAGTACTTC
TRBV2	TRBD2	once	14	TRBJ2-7	CASTILAGSYEQYF	TGTGCCAGCACTATTCTAGCGGGGAGCTACGAGCAGTACTTC
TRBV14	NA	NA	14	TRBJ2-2	CASSQDWSAGELFF	TGTGCCAGCAGCCAAGATTGGTCGGCCGGGGAGCTGTTTTTT
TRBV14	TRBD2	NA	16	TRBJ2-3	CASSQLAGSSTDTQYF	TGTGCCAGCAGCCAACTAGCGGGGTCTAGCACAGATACGCAGTATTTT
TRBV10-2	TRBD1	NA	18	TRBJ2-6	CASSKAGTGRVGANVLTF	TGCGCCAGCTCCAAGGCCGGGACAGGGAGGGTTGGGGCCAACGTCCTGACTTTC
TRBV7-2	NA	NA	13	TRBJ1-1	CASSLSGWPEAFF	TGTGCCAGCAGCTTATCTGGCTGGCCTGAAGCTTTCTTT
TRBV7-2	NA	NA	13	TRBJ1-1	CASIRTVNTEAFF	TGTGCCAGCATCCGGACAGTGAACACTGAAGCTTTCTTT
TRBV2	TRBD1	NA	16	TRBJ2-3	CASSLQGIRNTDTQYF	TGTGCCAGCAGCCTACAGGGGATCCGTAACACAGATACGCAGTATTTT
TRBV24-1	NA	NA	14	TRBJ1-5	CATSYSNSNQPQHF	TGTGCCACCAGTTACAGCAATAGCAATCAGCCCCAGCATTTT
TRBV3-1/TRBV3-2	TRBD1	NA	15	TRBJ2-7	CASSRGGQGTYEQYF	TGTGCCAGCAGCCGAGGGGGACAGGGTACCTACGAGCAGTACTTC
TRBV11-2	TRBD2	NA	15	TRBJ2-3	CASSLIAGEADTQYF	TGTGCCAGCAGCTTAATAGCGGGGGAGGCAGATACGCAGTATTTT
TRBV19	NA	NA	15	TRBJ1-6	CASSIGGAYNSPLHF	TGTGCCAGTAGTATAGGCGGAGCCTATAATTCACCCCTCCACTTT
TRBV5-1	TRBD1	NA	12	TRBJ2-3	CASWDSTDTQYF	TGCGCCAGCTGGGACAGTACAGATACGCAGTATTTT
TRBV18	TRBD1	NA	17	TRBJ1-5	CASSPGTGGDSSQPQHF	TGTGCCAGCTCGCCAGGGACAGGGGGCGATTCAAGTCAGCCCCAGCATTTT
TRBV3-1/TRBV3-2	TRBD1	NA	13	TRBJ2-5	CASSIQGSETQYF	TGTGCCAGCAGCATACAGGGGAGTGAGACCCAGTACTTC
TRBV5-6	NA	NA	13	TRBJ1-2	CASRQGQNYGYTF	TGTGCCAGCAGGCAGGGGCAAAACTATGGCTACACCTTC
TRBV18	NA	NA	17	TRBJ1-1	CASSPPQGLASNTEAFF	TGTGCCAGCTCACCACCGCAGGGTCTGGCGTCGAACACTGAAGCTTTCTTT
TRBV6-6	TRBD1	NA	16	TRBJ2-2	CASNIRQGGDTGELFF	TGTGCCAGCAATATAAGACAGGGTGGGGACACCGGGGAGCTGTTTTTT
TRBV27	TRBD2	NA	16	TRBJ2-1	CASSFPRLAGDNEQFF	TGTGCCAGCAGTTTCCCCCGACTAGCGGGGGACAATGAGCAGTTCTTC
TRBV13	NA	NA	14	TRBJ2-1	CASSSVAQYNEQFF	TGTGCCAGCAGCTCGGTAGCGCAATACAATGAGCAGTTCTTC
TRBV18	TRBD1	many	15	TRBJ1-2	CASSPRTGEDYGYTF	TGTGCCAGCTCACCCCGGACAGGGGAGGACTATGGCTACACCTTC
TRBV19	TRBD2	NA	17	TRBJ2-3	CASGTSGGTTLRDTQYF	TGTGCCAGTGGGACTAGCGGGGGGACAACGCTCAGAGATACGCAGTATTTT
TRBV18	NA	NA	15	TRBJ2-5	CASSPPSDSGETQYF	TGTGCCAGCTCACCACCGAGTGACTCCGGTGAGACCCAGTACTTC
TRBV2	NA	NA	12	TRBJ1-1	CASRRVNTEAFF	TGTGCCAGCAGGAGGGTGAACACTGAAGCTTTCTTT
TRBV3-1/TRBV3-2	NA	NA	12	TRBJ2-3	CASSQAADTQYF	TGTGCCAGCAGCCAAGCGGCAGATACGCAGTATTTT
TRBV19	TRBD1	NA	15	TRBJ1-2	CASSRDPQGARGYTF	TGTGCCAGTAGTAGAGATCCACAGGGGGCACGTGGCTACACCTTC
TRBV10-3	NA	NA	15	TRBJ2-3	CAISDRITSTDTQYF	TGTGCCATCAGTGACAGGATAACTAGCACAGATACGCAGTATTTT
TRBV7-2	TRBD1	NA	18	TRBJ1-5	CASSLGTGGGYSNQPQHF	TGTGCCAGCAGCTTAGGGACAGGGGGGGGATATAGCAATCAGCCCCAGCATTTT
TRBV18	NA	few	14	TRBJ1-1	CASSPGSMNTEAFF	TGTGCCAGCTCACCAGGTTCTATGAACACTGAAGCTTTCTTT
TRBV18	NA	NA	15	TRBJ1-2	CASSPRNVNSDGYTF	TGTGCCAGCTCACCACGAAACGTTAACTCGGATGGCTACACCTTC